These 31 T cell receptor beta chains came from one sample sequenced in a study of blood T cell repertoires in COVID-19. TCRdb's table, derived via immunoSEQ multiplex PCR, lists solely in-frame clones and lacks some. Among 100,000 or so clones listed, roughly 84% were seen once. The sample comprised peripheral blood. The receptors stem from a human donor in a cohort sampled during active COVID-19.

About this clone itself: Sequence at one end of the junction differs from germline and may be a read error. The V gene is TRBV3-1 (or the pseudogene TRBV3-2), the J gene TRBJ2-7; 9 bases map to TRBD1. Looked up from germline, CDR1 is LGHDT and CDR2 is YNNKEL (reference sequence). The CDR3 contains 12 residues. The CDR3 DNA reads as TGTGCCAGCAGCCCACCGGGACAGGGAAAACTATTC. This gives the protein CASSPPGQGKLF.

The chain recombines TRBV6-5 with TRBJ2-7; D is possibly TRBD2 (6 bases). The CDR3 is made up of 13 amino acids. Trimming took 5 bases from V and 0 from J, leaving 8 bases between them. Germline CDR1 is MNHEY and CDR2 is SVGAGI. Here the CDR3 reads CASSRTNSYEQYF. DNA of the CDR3: TGTGCCAGCAGTCGGACTAACTCCTACGAGCAGTACTTC.

The V gene is TRBV9, the J gene TRBJ2-1; 10 bases line up with TRBD1. CDR3 length equals 15 residues. Germline assignment: CDR1 SGDLS and CDR2 YYNGEE. Trimming cost V 2 bases and J 5 bases; bases outside gene matches: 4. The CDR3, as DNA: TGTGCCAGCAGCGTTAGACAGGGGGCCGACAATGAGCAGTTCTTC. It encodes CASSVRQGADNEQFF. The full variable domain, rest sourced from reference TRBV9 and TRBJ2-1, is DSGVTQTPKHLITATGQRVTLRCSPRSGDLSVYWYQQSLDQGLQFLIQYYNGEERAKGNILERFSAQQFPDLHSELNLSSLELGDSALYFCASSVRQGADNEQFFGPGTRLTVL.

The V gene is TRBV25-1, the J gene TRBJ2-3; a weak D match, TRBD1 (5 bases). The CDR3 is 15 residues long. Per germline, CDR1 MGHDK and CDR2 SYGVNS. The V end lost 6 bases, the J end lost 1 base, and 14 bases lay between the germline ends. CDR3 in DNA: TGTGCCAGCAGAGTCAGGGAATTGGGCACAGATACGCAGTATTTT. Amino acid sequence: CASRVRELGTDTQYF. Combining the CDR3 with reference TRBV25-1 and TRBJ2-3 gives the whole variable domain EADIYQTPRYLVIGTGKKITLECSQTMGHDKMYWYQQDPGMELHLIHYSYGVNSTEKGDLSSESTVSRIRTEHFPLTLESARPSHTSQYLCASRVRELGTDTQYFGPGTRLTVL.

This chain uses TRBV5-1 with TRBJ2-5; tentative D call: TRBD1 (6 bases). The germline V gene encodes CDR1 SGHRS and CDR2 YFSETQ. The CDR3 consists of 15 residues. V gave up 3 bases and J gave up 0 bases, with 12 bases separating them. The CDR3 is CASSYRDPYQETQYF. The CDR3 DNA follows: TGCGCCAGCAGCTACAGGGACCCGTACCAAGAGACCCAGTACTTC.

The chain employs TRBV4-3 and TRBJ1-2; TRBD1 agrees at 9 bases. Germline assignment: CDR1 LGHNA and CDR2 YSLEER. Trimming cost V 5 bases and J 3 bases; bases outside gene matches: 4. The CDR3 is 14 amino acids. The CDR3, as DNA: TGCGCCAGCAGCGAACGGACAGGGGACTATGGCTACACCTTC. The encoded protein is CASSERTGDYGYTF.

The genes are TRBV30 and TRBJ1-2; no clear D. Germline CDR1 GTSNPN, CDR2 SVGIG (reference sequence). With 3 bases removed from V and 0 bases from J, the gap between germline ends came to 8 bases. This CDR3 has 13 residues. The CDR3 DNA reads TGTGCCTGGAGAAGGGAGTCTAACTATGGCTACACCTTC. Its protein is CAWRRESNYGYTF. Full variable domain (remainder filled in from reference TRBV30 and TRBJ1-2): SQTIHQWPATLVQPVGSPLSLECTVEGTSNPNLYWYRQAAGRGLQLLFYSVGIGQISSEVPQNLSASRPQDRQFILSSKKLLLSDSGFYLCAWRRESNYGYTFGSGTRLTVV.

The V call is TRBV4-2, the J call TRBJ2-3; 14 positions agree with TRBD2. Germline V gene data show CDR1 as LGHNA and CDR2 as YNFKEQ. V shed 4 bases, J shed 4 bases, and the junction held 7 bases outside the gene matches. CDR3 length: 17 residues. In nucleotides, the CDR3 is TGTGCCAGCAGCCCGGGTCAGACTAGCGGGGGGGCAGATACGCAGTATTTT. Translating it yields CASSPGQTSGGADTQYF.

This clone was seen a single time. The chain carries TRBV7-2 and TRBJ2-1, with D perhaps matching TRBD2 (9 bases). Trimming cost V 5 bases and J 5 bases, with 22 bases left between them. The germline CDR1 and CDR2 sequences are SGHTA and FQGNSA. The CDR3 extends over 17 amino acids. The DNA of the CDR3 is TGTGCCAGCAGCCCCAGGGGGCGCGGGAGGGCTGACAATGAGCAGTTCTTC. Encoded protein: CASSPRGRGRADNEQFF.

This sequence joins TRBV27 and TRBJ2-3; D is undetermined. Germline CDR1 MNHEY, CDR2 SMNVEV (reference sequence). Deletions cut 6 bases from V and 2 bases from J, with 15 bases between. The CDR3 is 15 amino acids. The DNA for the CDR3 is TGTGCCAGCAGCCCCCTCGGGTCTATCACAGATACGCAGTATTTT. It translates to CASSPLGSITDTQYF.

V usage is TRBV30 and J usage is TRBJ1-1; the D is unclear. The CDR3 is made up of 12 amino acids. V lost 4 bases and J lost 1, with 7 bases in between. The germline CDR1 and CDR2 sequences are GTSNPN and SVGIG (reference sequence). This CDR3 is CAWNRANTEAFF. CDR3 nucleotide sequence: TGTGCCTGGAACCGAGCGAACACTGAAGCTTTCTTT.

This chain joins TRBV28 and TRBJ1-5; D is uncertain. The CDR3 spans 14 residues. Germline-derived CDR1 and CDR2 are MDHEN and SYDVKM. The V gene lost 4 bases and the J gene lost 4 bases, with 11 bases spanning the gap. The chain's CDR3 is CASSSTQLNQPQHF. DNA of the CDR3: TGTGCCAGCAGTTCCACACAGCTTAATCAGCCCCAGCATTTT.

The chain employs TRBV5-6 and TRBJ2-1; D possibly corresponds to TRBD2 (6 bases). Germline V gene data show CDR1 as SGHDT and CDR2 as YYEEEE. Trimming removed 0 bases from V and 3 bases from J, with 13 bases in between. The CDR3 extends over 16 amino acids. The CDR3 sequence: CASSLDAGRSYNEQFF. CDR3 sequence (DNA): TGTGCCAGCAGCTTGGACGCGGGACGAAGCTACAATGAGCAGTTCTTC.

This rearrangement joins TRBV6-2 or TRBV6-3 to TRBJ1-2, with no clear D. The V gene lost 5 bases and the J gene lost 8 bases, with 21 bases spanning the gap. The CDR3 sequence is 15 residues long. Germline V gives CDR1 MNHEY, CDR2 SVGEGT. In DNA, the CDR3 is TGTGCCAGCAGTCCCCGTGGGTGGGGAGGAGGAGGCTACACCTTC. As protein: CASSPRGWGGGGYTF.

This clone was seen more than once but under ten times. The chain joins TRBV6-5 to TRBJ1-1; D is ambiguous. Germline assignment: CDR1 MNHEY and CDR2 SVGAGI. The V and J ends lost 2 bases and 1 base respectively, with 14 bases between them. The CDR3 length is 16 residues. The CDR3 is CASSYASEGGNTEAFF. The CDR3 coding sequence is TGTGCCAGCAGTTACGCTTCAGAGGGTGGGAACACTGAAGCTTTCTTT.

This chain links TRBV6-6 with TRBJ2-3; possibly TRBD2 for D (6 bases). Looked up from germline, CDR1 is MNHNY and CDR2 is SVGAGI (reference sequence). Trimming cost V 0 bases and J 2 bases, with 9 bases left between them. This CDR3 has 15 residues. As DNA, the CDR3 is TGTGCCAGCAGTTACTCCACGGGAGCCACAGATACGCAGTATTTT. This gives the protein CASSYSTGATDTQYF.

This chain connects TRBV5-4 to TRBJ2-7; D is uncertain. V shed 0 bases and J shed 0 bases, with 10 bases lying between them. Germline CDR1 and CDR2: SGHNT and YYREEE (reference sequence). CDR3 length equals 15 residues. CDR3 in DNA: TGTGCCAGCAGCTTGGACCAGGCGAGCTCCTACGAGCAGTACTTC. Its protein product is CASSLDQASSYEQYF. Using reference TRBV5-4 and TRBJ2-7 for the parts outside the CDR3, the full variable domain is ETGVTQSPTHLIKTRGQQVTLRCSSQSGHNTVSWYQQALGQGPQFIFQYYREEENGRGNFPPRFSGLQFPNYSSELNVNALELDDSALYLCASSLDQASSYEQYFGPGTRLTVT.

This sequence joins TRBV18 and TRBJ1-3; possible D gene TRBD1, 6 bases. V was trimmed by 2 bases and J by 1 base, leaving 12 bases between them. Germline CDR1 KGHSH, CDR2 LQKENI. The CDR3 contains 16 residues. CDR3 bases: TGTGCCAGCTCACCATACAGGGAGCAATCTGGAAACACCATATATTTT. Protein product: CASSPYREQSGNTIYF.

V gene TRBV5-1 combines with J gene TRBJ2-5; 13 positions agree with TRBD2. The germline V gene encodes CDR1 SGHRS and CDR2 YFSETQ. V shed 3 bases and J 2 bases; nucleotides not matched to a gene: 7. The CDR3 is made up of 17 amino acids. The DNA of the CDR3 is TGCGCCAGCAGCTCTAATCCGGGACTAGCGGGACAAGAGACCCAGTACTTC. It encodes CASSSNPGLAGQETQYF. Combining the CDR3 with reference TRBV5-1 and TRBJ2-5 gives the whole variable domain KAGVTQTPRYLIKTRGQQVTLSCSPISGHRSVSWYQQTPGQGLQFLFEYFSETQRNKGNFPGRFSGRQFSNSRSEMNVSTLELGDSALYLCASSSNPGLAGQETQYFGPGTRLLVL.

The chain couples TRBV5-1 to TRBJ1-1, with 7 positions matching TRBD1. Per the germline V gene, CDR1 is SGHRS and CDR2 is YFSETQ. This CDR3 contains 17 residues. V gave up 0 bases and J gave up 4 bases; unmatched junction bases: 12. The CDR3 DNA reads TGCGCCAGCAGCTTGGATCTGGGACAGCCTGGGGGCACTGAAGCTTTCTTT. Amino acid sequence: CASSLDLGQPGGTEAFF. The full variable domain, completed using reference TRBV5-1 and TRBJ1-1, is KAGVTQTPRYLIKTRGQQVTLSCSPISGHRSVSWYQQTPGQGLQFLFEYFSETQRNKGNFPGRFSGRQFSNSRSEMNVSTLELGDSALYLCASSLDLGQPGGTEAFFGQGTRLTVV.

The V call is TRBV28, the J call TRBJ1-1, with no clear D. Germline loops: CDR1 MDHEN, CDR2 SYDVKM. V lost 6 bases, J lost 7 bases, and 9 bases lay in between. The CDR3 runs to 11 residues. For the CDR3, the DNA is TGTGCCAGCAGAACCGGGATTGAAGCTTTCTTT. Amino acids: CASRTGIEAFF.

The chain has TRBV28 and TRBJ1-2, with a weak D call TRBD1 (5 bases). The CDR3 contains 11 residues. Looked up from germline, CDR1 is MDHEN and CDR2 is SYDVKM. The V end was cut by 7 bases, the J end by 4 bases, with 7 bases between. The CDR3 here is CASMGGYGYTF. DNA for the CDR3: TGTGCCAGCATGGGGGGCTATGGCTACACCTTC.

The chain employs TRBV18 and TRBJ1-4; D ambiguous. Germline loops: CDR1 KGHSH, CDR2 LQKENI. The CDR3 has 13 amino acids. V lost 3 bases to trimming and J lost 13 bases, with 15 bases between them. CDR3 DNA: TGTGCCAGCTCACCTTCGGGGTTCGTAGGACTGTTTTTT. Its protein is CASSPSGFVGLFF.

The V call is TRBV7-2, the J call TRBJ2-3; D remains unclear. The CDR3 loop spans 13 amino acids. Trimming left V 5 bases short and J 5 bases short, with 11 bases between. Germline assignment: CDR1 SGHTA and CDR2 FQGNSA. The CDR3 spells CASSLNRGDTQYF. CDR3 in DNA: TGTGCCAGCAGCCTTAATCGCGGAGATACGCAGTATTTT.

The chain recombines TRBV9 with TRBJ2-1; TRBD2 matches at 11 bases. J lost 6 bases, V lost 4 bases, and 3 bases had no gene match. Per germline, CDR1 SGDLS and CDR2 YYNGEE. This CDR3 spans 14 amino acids. The CDR3 sequence: CASSTLAGGNEQFF. CDR3 coding DNA: TGTGCCAGCAGCACCCTAGCGGGAGGCAATGAGCAGTTCTTC.

This chain joins TRBV6-2 or TRBV6-3 and TRBJ1-2; 7 nucleotides line up with TRBD1. The CDR3 extends over 14 amino acids. V trimming: 0 bases; J trimming: 2 bases; junction bases outside the gene matches: 0. Per germline, CDR1 MNHEY and CDR2 SVGEGT. The CDR3 DNA reads TGTGCCAGCAGTTACTCGGACAGGAACTATGGCTACACCTTC. Its protein is CASSYSDRNYGYTF.

This chain uses TRBV27 with TRBJ2-1, with TRBD2 matching 11 bases. V dropped 0 bases and J dropped 7; count of bases not matched to a gene: 8. Germline CDR1 and CDR2: MNHEY and SMNVEV (reference sequence). This CDR3 spans 17 amino acids. The CDR3 DNA follows: TGTGCCAGCAGTTTATCGTCGTCTAGCGGGGGGCCAAATGAGCAGTTCTTC. Its translation: CASSLSSSSGGPNEQFF.

The rearrangement uses TRBV4-2 and TRBJ1-5; no clear D gene. This CDR3 spans 16 amino acids. Trimming cost V 1 base and J 4 bases, with 14 bases left between them. Germline CDR1 LGHNA, CDR2 YNFKEQ. CDR3 coding DNA: TGTGCCAGCAGCCAAGGAGGGATCGAAGGTAATCAGCCCCAGCATTTT. This codes for CASSQGGIEGNQPQHF.

By sample fraction, this clone is medium-sized. V and J are TRBV5-1 and TRBJ1-3; TRBD1 is a possible D gene (6 bases). CDR3 length equals 14 residues. Deletions cut 4 bases from V and 1 base from J, with 9 bases between. CDR1 SGHRS and CDR2 YFSETQ come from the germline V gene. This CDR3 reads CASSPTGSGNTIYF. The CDR3, as DNA: TGCGCCAGCAGCCCCACAGGGTCTGGAAACACCATATATTTT.

The chain combines TRBV29-1 with TRBJ2-7; D unresolved. Trimming cost V 6 bases and J 3 bases, with 12 bases left between them. The length of the CDR3 is 12 residues. Germline V gene sequence: CDR1 SQVTM, CDR2 ANQGSEA. The CDR3 DNA reads TGCAGCGTCAAACAGATTAACTACGAGCAGTACTTC. Encoded protein: CSVKQINYEQYF.

The chain couples TRBV28 to TRBJ1-4; 9 nucleotides align to TRBD1. Unmatched junction bases numbered 12, after V lost 6 bases and J lost 7 bases. This CDR3 is built from 16 residues. Germline values: CDR1 MDHEN, CDR2 SYDVKM. CDR3 residues: CASSPGTGPGGEKLFF. The CDR3 nucleotides read TGTGCCAGCAGCCCGGGGACAGGGCCGGGTGGTGAAAAACTGTTTTTT.